Detailed here is one TCR beta chain. Germline V gene data show CDR1 as LGHDT and CDR2 as YNNKEL (reference sequence). Trimming shortened V by 4 bases and J by 2 bases, and 11 bases separated the two germline ends. The CDR3 covers 14 residues. The sample comes from a study of blood T cell repertoires in COVID-19. Background on the study: COVID-19 samples collected from the United States, Italy and Spain covered acute and convalescent phases. PBMCs, B-cell-depleted T cells, or T cells provided the cDNA or gDNA that made up the material.

The authors' processing: Reference gene primer amplification in the assay estimated nucleated cell counts. Here immunoSEQ multiplex PCR was the method, and the copy in TCRdb shows in-frame clones only, minus some. V and J calls and clone size are copied from that table; D and trimming were computed from the DNA. This table has over 250,000 clones, about 89% appearing once. The source of this sequence is a woman aged 50 to 65 with acute or convalescent COVID-19. The sequenced material came from peripheral blood. The J gene is TRBJ2-5, the V gene TRBV3-1 (or the pseudogene TRBV3-2); no reliable D call. The CDR3 region is CASSPLEFQETQYF. Written as DNA, the CDR3 is TGTGCCAGCAGCCCCCTCGAGTTTCAAGAGACCCAGTACTTC.